This TCR beta chain was identified in a study of blood T cell repertoires in COVID-19. Generated by immunoSEQ multiplex PCR, the TCRdb table keeps only in-frame clones and is missing some. The sample lists 170,000 or so clones, 70% to 90% occurring once. The sequenced sample was peripheral blood. This TCR came from a man younger than 35 who had recovered from COVID-19.

Here the CDR3 DNA reads TGTGCCTGGAGTGCCGATCATTCGGATGGCTACACCTTC. Protein: CAWSADHSDGYTF. The chain recombines TRBV30 with TRBJ1-2; D not resolved. The CDR3 consists of 13 residues. The germline CDR1 and CDR2 sequences are GTSNPN and SVGIG (reference sequence). Trimming shortened V by 1 base and J by 6 bases, and 12 bases separated the two germline ends.